The entry that follows covers one TCR beta chain sequence. Its antigen is unidentified. Sequencing used immunoSEQ multiplex PCR; TCRdb keeps in-frame clones, though not all of them. This table has some 130,000 clones, 80% to 90% appearing once. This CDR3 spans 15 amino acids. The J segment lost 8 bases and the V segment lost 1 base, leaving 7 bases of the junction unmatched. Germline CDR1 SSHAT, CDR2 FNYEAQ (reference sequence). The sample originates from a study of T cell responses to AZD1222 COVID-19 vaccine. Study-wide points: Unmutated variant regions are reportedly targeted by nearly half of spike-specific TCRs. Repertoires were obtained only post-peak T cell response.

Sequenced here: peripheral blood, sampled on day 0 of AZD1222 vaccination. This clonotype was obtained from an adult in good health. This sequence joins TRBV7-7 and TRBJ2-1, with 8 bases identical to TRBD1. The CDR3 sequence is CASSLGRGRNDEQFF. DNA for the CDR3: TGTGCCAGCAGCTTAGGCAGGGGGCGCAACGATGAGCAGTTCTTC.